The 14 T cell receptor beta chains below come from one sample, sequenced in a study of blood T cell repertoires in COVID-19. The table came from immunoSEQ multiplex PCR; TCRdb's copy has only in-frame clones and leaves some out. In the table there are roughly 67,000 clones, approximately 86% of which are singletons. The sequenced sample consisted of peripheral blood. The source is a man in his forties or fifties with acute or convalescent COVID-19.

The chain is built from TRBV18 and TRBJ2-5; D is perhaps TRBD2 (5 bases). The CDR3 runs 15 residues. Germline V lookup: CDR1 KGHSH, CDR2 LQKENI. V was cut by 2 bases and J by 1 base, with 11 bases left in between. CDR3 coding DNA: TGTGCCAGCTCACCATCCGGGGATACCCAAGAGACCCAGTACTTC. Residues: CASSPSGDTQETQYF.

The V call is TRBV28, the J call TRBJ1-1, with a possible D match to TRBD1 (5 bases). From germline, CDR1 is MDHEN and CDR2 SYDVKM. The CDR3 is made up of 15 amino acids. Between the trimmed V and J ends, which lost 6 bases and 1 base, there was a span of 15 bases. The CDR3 region is CASSPAGGENTEAFF. The CDR3 bases are TGTGCCAGCAGCCCCGCCGGGGGAGAGAACACTGAAGCTTTCTTT.

This clone has more than one count but fewer than ten. The chain employs TRBV10-1 and TRBJ2-1, with 11 bases identical to TRBD2. From germline, CDR1 is WNHNN and CDR2 SYGVQD (reference sequence). With V trimmed by 4 bases and J by 4 bases, 3 bases remained unmatched. This CDR3 comprises 15 residues. The CDR3 sequence: CASSVLAGGYNEQFF. The DNA for the CDR3 is TGCGCCAGCAGTGTTCTAGCGGGGGGTTACAATGAGCAGTTCTTC.

J is TRBJ1-5 and V is TRBV28, with D unresolved. This CDR3 comprises 16 residues. Germline CDR1 is MDHEN and CDR2 is SYDVKM. V was shortened by 5 bases and J by 0 bases, with 14 bases between the two germline ends. The CDR3 spells CASSPYRGYSNQPQHF. The CDR3 DNA reads TGTGCCAGCAGTCCATATCGGGGTTATAGCAATCAGCCCCAGCATTTT.

This chain joins TRBV5-1 and TRBJ1-6; 9 bases agree with TRBD1. CDR3 length: 14 amino acids. V was pared by 4 bases and J by 9 bases, with 5 bases of the junction left unmatched. Germline-derived CDR1 and CDR2 are SGHRS and YFSETQ. The CDR3 bases are TGCGCCAGCAGCCGAGGGACAGGGCGTTCACCCCTCCACTTT. Amino acids: CASSRGTGRSPLHF.

The chain carries TRBV7-2 and TRBJ2-1, with 9 bases identical to TRBD2. The CDR3 extends over 18 amino acids. J was trimmed by 4 bases and V by 1 base; bases with no gene match: 11. Germline V gene data show CDR1 as SGHTA and CDR2 as FQGNSA. The CDR3 region is CASSLGLAEGKLYNEQFF. In DNA form, the CDR3 reads TGTGCCAGCAGCTTAGGACTAGCGGAGGGGAAACTATACAATGAGCAGTTCTTC.

This chain connects TRBV28 to TRBJ1-3; D gene ambiguous. The CDR3 has 11 amino acids. The germline gives CDR1 MDHEN, CDR2 SYDVKM. V was shortened by 5 bases and J by 7 bases, with 6 bases between the two germline ends. CDR3 DNA: TGTGCCAGCAGTATGTCTAACACCATATATTTT. It yields the protein CASSMSNTIYF. Together with reference TRBV28 and TRBJ1-3, the CDR3 gives the full variable domain: DVKVTQSSRYLVKRTGEKVFLECVQDMDHENMFWYRQDPGLGLRLIYFSYDVKMKEKGDIPEGYSVSREKKERFSLILESASTNQTSMYLCASSMSNTIYFGEGSWLTVV.

The table lists this clone with a few counts. The chain recombines TRBV6-6 with TRBJ2-2; tentatively, D is TRBD1 (6 bases). The CDR3 sequence is 14 residues long. The V and J ends lost 2 bases and 6 bases respectively, with 10 bases between them. CDR1 and CDR2 (germline): MNHNY, SVGAGI (reference sequence). CDR3 bases: TGTGCCAGCAGTTACCACAGGGAGCCCGGGGAGCTGTTTTTT. It translates to CASSYHREPGELFF.

The chain links TRBV2 to TRBJ1-1; unclear D gene. Germline assignment: CDR1 SNHLY and CDR2 FYNNEI. The CDR3 is 12 amino acids. V lost 3 bases and J lost 4, with 6 bases in between. CDR3 protein: CASSEGSTEAFF. CDR3 coding DNA: TGTGCCAGCAGTGAGGGGAGCACTGAAGCTTTCTTT. Filled out from reference TRBV2 and TRBJ1-1, the complete variable domain reads EPEVTQTPSHQVTQMGQEVILRCVPISNHLYFYWYRQILGQKVEFLVSFYNNEISEKSEIFDDQFSVERPDGSNFTLKIRSTKLEDSAMYFCASSEGSTEAFFGQGTRLTVV.

Points on this clone: Other DNA sequences in this sample translate to the same CDR3. The J gene is TRBJ2-4, the V gene TRBV5-4, with D unresolved. The CDR3 is 14 residues long. V lost 0 bases and J 0 bases, leaving 4 bases between the germline ends. Per the germline V gene, CDR1 is SGHNT and CDR2 is YYREEE (reference sequence). The CDR3 bases are TGTGCCAGCAGCTTGGGACAAGCCAAAAACATTCAGTACTTC. Its translation is CASSLGQAKNIQYF.

The rearrangement links TRBV11-2 to TRBJ1-4; 8 bases align to TRBD1. J was trimmed by 5 bases and V by 1 base; bases with no gene match: 9. Germline V gene data show CDR1 as SGHAT and CDR2 as FQNNGV. The CDR3 is 17 amino acids. Written as DNA, the CDR3 is TGTGCCAGCAGCTTAGTGGGCAGGGGGCGATCAAATGAAAAACTGTTTTTT. It encodes CASSLVGRGRSNEKLFF.

This clone has only one observation. V and J are TRBV18 and TRBJ1-2; TRBD1 matches at 7 bases. Looked up from germline, CDR1 is KGHSH and CDR2 is LQKENI. With 2 bases clipped from V and 5 bases from J, the junction kept 5 bases outside the gene matches. The CDR3 spans 14 residues. The CDR3 nucleotides read TGTGCCAGCTCACCATCGGTGACAGGGTATGGCTACACCTTC. It encodes CASSPSVTGYGYTF.

This clone was found once. V gene TRBV7-3 combines with J gene TRBJ2-7; 9 bases line up with TRBD2. Germline V lookup: CDR1 SGHTA, CDR2 FQGTGA. Germline trimming cut 5 bases from V and 5 bases from J; bases unmatched to any gene: 10. The CDR3 sequence is 15 residues long. The chain's CDR3 is CASSPPQREVHEQYF. CDR3 sequence (DNA): TGTGCCAGCAGCCCCCCCCAGCGGGAGGTCCACGAGCAGTACTTC.

V gene TRBV11-3 combines with J gene TRBJ2-3; 7 bases fit TRBD2. The CDR3 is made up of 14 amino acids. V shed 5 bases, J shed 3 bases, and the junction held 5 bases outside the gene matches. The germline CDR1 and CDR2 sequences are SGHNT and YENEEA. CDR3 sequence (DNA): TGTGCCAGCAGCCCCCGGGAGGAGACAGATACGCAGTATTTT. This gives the protein CASSPREETDTQYF.